This T cell receptor beta chain was sequenced in a study of cytomegalovirus exposure and HLA in healthy donors. With V trimmed by 6 bases and J by 6 bases, 8 bases remained unmatched. The CDR3 consists of 14 residues. Germline V CDR1 and CDR2: LNHDA, SQIVND (reference sequence). This clone showed up just once. Its antigen is unknown. Not recorded for this donor was the CMV serostatus. PCR amplification relied on 60 Vbeta primers (plus 13 Jbeta primers). Using immunoSEQ multiplex PCR, the repertoire was profiled, and TCRdb retains in-frame clones only, with some absent. The sample includes some 98,000 clones, roughly four fifths of them seen just once. Findings and caveats of the study: Most TCR sequences were uncommon, yet certain public TCRs appeared in many donors. Analyzed later, most CMV-associated TCR beta chains appeared HLA-restricted.

The source material was PBMCs. The sequence was obtained from a human donor in good health. The gene calls are TRBV19 and TRBJ2-1; 7 bases match TRBD2. CDR3 in amino acids: CASRSGADTNEQFF. CDR3 coding DNA: TGTGCCAGTAGGAGCGGGGCGGATACCAATGAGCAGTTCTTC.